These 10 T cell receptor beta chains were sequenced from one sample in a study of T cell responses to AZD1222 COVID-19 vaccine. The table came from immunoSEQ multiplex PCR; TCRdb's copy has only in-frame clones and leaves some out. Among some 98,000 clones listed, almost 90% were seen once. The specimen was peripheral blood, collected 28 days after the second AZD1222 dose. These receptors all stem from an adult who received the AZD1222 COVID-19 vaccine.

This chain uses TRBV11-2 with TRBJ1-5; D is possibly TRBD1 (6 bases). The CDR3 loop spans 16 amino acids. Germline loops: CDR1 SGHAT, CDR2 FQNNGV. V was clipped by 1 base and J by 0 bases, with 10 bases between them. The CDR3 here is CASSLGTVLSNQPQHF. The CDR3 DNA follows: TGTGCCAGCAGCTTAGGGACAGTTCTTAGCAATCAGCCCCAGCATTTT.

The chain employs TRBV29-1 and TRBJ1-1; no reliable D call. Germline V lookup: CDR1 SQVTM, CDR2 ANQGSEA. The length of the CDR3 is 9 residues. As DNA, the CDR3 is TGCAGGGCAGGCGCTGAAGCTTTCTTT. This translates into CRAGAEAFF.

The genes are TRBV2 and TRBJ1-5, with 7 bases that match TRBD1. The V gene end was trimmed by 6 bases and the J gene end by 1 base; junction bases not matched to a gene: 6. Germline values: CDR1 SNHLY, CDR2 FYNNEI. This CDR3 is built from 15 residues. This CDR3 reads CASRDNRGSNQPQHF. The CDR3 bases are TGTGCCAGCAGAGATAACAGGGGAAGCAATCAGCCCCAGCATTTT. Looking up the rest from reference TRBV2 and TRBJ1-5 gives the full variable domain: EPEVTQTPSHQVTQMGQEVILRCVPISNHLYFYWYRQILGQKVEFLVSFYNNEISEKSEIFDDQFSVERPDGSNFTLKIRSTKLEDSAMYFCASRDNRGSNQPQHFGDGTRLSIL.

The chain combines TRBV9 with TRBJ1-1; 8 bases map to TRBD1. The trim removed 0 bases at V and 0 bases at J, leaving 4 bases unmatched. The CDR3 runs 16 residues. Germline CDR1 and CDR2: SGDLS and YYNGEE. The CDR3 bases are TGTGCCAGCAGCGTAGAACAGGGGGGGATGAACACTGAAGCTTTCTTT. Its protein product is CASSVEQGGMNTEAFF.

The chain employs TRBV6-5 and TRBJ1-2; 8 nucleotides line up with TRBD1. Germline V gives CDR1 MNHEY, CDR2 SVGAGI. V lost 9 bases to trimming and J lost 7 bases; unmatched junction nucleotides: 13. The CDR3 totals 14 residues. The CDR3 DNA follows: TGTGCCAGTTTCCGAACCGACAGGGGCGGTGGCTACACCTTC. It yields the protein CASFRTDRGGGYTF.

The chain is built from TRBV18 and TRBJ2-3; D tentatively reads TRBD1 or TRBD2 (5 bases each). CDR3 length: 15 residues. Germline CDR1 and CDR2: KGHSH and LQKENI. The ends were cut back, 0 bases at V and 6 bases at J, with 13 bases in the middle. CDR3: CASSPPGPEGDTQYF. CDR3 sequence (DNA): TGTGCCAGCTCACCACCGGGACCCGAGGGTGATACGCAGTATTTT.

The chain has TRBV10-3 and TRBJ2-7; the match to TRBD2 covers 8 bases. The trim removed 5 bases at V and 4 bases at J, leaving 4 bases unmatched. The CDR3 has 13 amino acids. The germline CDR1 and CDR2 sequences are ENHRY and SYGVKD. In nucleotides, the CDR3 is TGTGCCATCAGTCTGAGCGGGGGATACGAGCAGTACTTC. This encodes CAISLSGGYEQYF.

The chain joins TRBV7-9 to TRBJ2-7; TRBD1 matches 8 bases. The germline V gene encodes CDR1 SEHNR and CDR2 FQNEAQ (reference sequence). The CDR3 extends over 14 amino acids. The J segment lost 6 bases and the V segment lost 3 bases, leaving 7 bases of the junction unmatched. The CDR3 DNA follows: TGTGCCAGCAGCTTTGGGACAGGAACTTTCGAGCAGTACTTC. Protein: CASSFGTGTFEQYF.

The chain has TRBV7-9 and TRBJ2-7; no definite D call. The length of the CDR3 is 14 residues. The germline V gene has CDR1 SEHNR and CDR2 FQNEAQ (reference sequence). The V end was cut by 2 bases, the J end by 5 bases, with 13 bases between. As DNA, the CDR3 is TGTGCCAGCAGCTTATCTATCGTGGGTCACGAGCAGTACTTC. Encoded protein: CASSLSIVGHEQYF.

The V call is TRBV19, the J call TRBJ2-1, with D tentatively TRBD1 (6 bases). Germline assignment: CDR1 LNHDA and CDR2 SQIVND (reference sequence). The CDR3 is made up of 14 amino acids. Trimming shortened V by 6 bases and J by 0 bases, and 9 bases separated the two germline ends. The CDR3 coding sequence is TGTGCCAGTAGGCAGGGGAGCTCCTACAATGAGCAGTTCTTC. It yields the protein CASRQGSSYNEQFF. Filled out from reference TRBV19 and TRBJ2-1, the complete variable domain reads DGGITQSPKYLFRKEGQNVTLSCEQNLNHDAMYWYRQDPGQGLRLIYYSQIVNDFQKGDIAEGYSVSREKKESFPLTVTSAQKNPTAFYLCASRQGSSYNEQFFGPGTRLTVL.